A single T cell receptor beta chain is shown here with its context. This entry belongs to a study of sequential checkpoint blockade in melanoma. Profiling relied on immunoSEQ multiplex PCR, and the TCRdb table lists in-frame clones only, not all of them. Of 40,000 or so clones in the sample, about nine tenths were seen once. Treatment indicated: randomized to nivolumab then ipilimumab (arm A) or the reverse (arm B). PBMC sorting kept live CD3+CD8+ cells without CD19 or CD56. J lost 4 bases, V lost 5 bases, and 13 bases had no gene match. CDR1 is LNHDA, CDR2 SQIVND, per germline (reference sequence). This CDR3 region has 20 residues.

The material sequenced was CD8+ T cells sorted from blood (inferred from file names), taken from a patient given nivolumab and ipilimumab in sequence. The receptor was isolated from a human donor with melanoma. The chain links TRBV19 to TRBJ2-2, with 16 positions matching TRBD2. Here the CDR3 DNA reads TGTGCCAGTAGTCCCGGATCGGGACTAGCGGGAGGGCCGGGCACCGGGGAGCTGTTTTTT. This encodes CASSPGSGLAGGPGTGELFF.